This T cell receptor (beta chain) was captured in a study of beta chain features in type 1 diabetes. Expressed TCRB transcripts were sequenced because the isolated RNA had all been reverse transcribed beforehand. Clones were read by immunoSEQ multiplex PCR, and TCRdb kept only the in-frame ones, dropping some. The sample contains 900,000 or so clones, around a sixth of which appear only once. A sort by CD45RO/CCR7/CD25/CD127/CD95/CD27 yielded CD4+ naive, central memory, regulatory and stem cell-like memory cells. As regards this clone: Its antigen is unidentified. Additional DNA sequences in this sample encode the identical CDR3.

Overall study findings and caveats: All four CD4+ subsets from Type 1 diabetes patients carried moderately but significantly shorter TCRB CDR3s. Diminished insertions and augmented deletions at VDJ junctions characterized type 1 diabetes patients. Naive, central memory and Treg TCRB repertoires seemed to resemble each other more closely in patients than they did in healthy donors.

Sequencing input: naive CD4+ T cells from blood. The origin of this receptor is a woman between 18 and 30 years old in good health.

The CDR3 DNA reads TGTGCCAGCAGTTTAGTAGGAACTGAAGCTTTCTTT. It specifies CASSLVGTEAFF. V usage is TRBV28 and J usage is TRBJ1-1; the D is unclear. Trimming removed 2 bases from V and 5 bases from J, with 6 bases in between. Germline CDR1 and CDR2: MDHEN and SYDVKM. CDR3 length: 12 residues.